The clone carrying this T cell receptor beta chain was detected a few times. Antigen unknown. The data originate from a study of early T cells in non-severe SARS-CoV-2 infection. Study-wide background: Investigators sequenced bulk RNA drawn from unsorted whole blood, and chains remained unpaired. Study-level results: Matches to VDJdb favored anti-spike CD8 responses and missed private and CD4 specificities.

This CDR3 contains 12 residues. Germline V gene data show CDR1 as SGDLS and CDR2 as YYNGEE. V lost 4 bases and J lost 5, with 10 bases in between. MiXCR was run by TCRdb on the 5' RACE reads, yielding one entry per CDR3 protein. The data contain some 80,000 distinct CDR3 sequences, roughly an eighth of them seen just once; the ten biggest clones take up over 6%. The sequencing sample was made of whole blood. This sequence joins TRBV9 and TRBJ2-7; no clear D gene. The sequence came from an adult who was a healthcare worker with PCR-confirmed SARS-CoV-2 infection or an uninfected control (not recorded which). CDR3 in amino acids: CASSRSSDEQYF. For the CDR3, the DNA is TGTGCCAGCAGCCGGAGTTCAGACGAGCAGTACTTC.